These 8 T cell receptor beta chains originate from one sample sequenced in a study of T-cell memory formation after mild COVID-19. MiXCR, applied by TCRdb to the 5' RACE reads, yields one record per CDR3 protein. The sample consists of roughly 500,000 distinct CDR3 sequences, 20% of them appearing once. Sequenced: PBMCs or a T cell subset sorted from them (not recorded which). The receptors were gathered from an adult woman who had mild COVID-19 (a few samples of this study predate the infection). Cell type and time point are not known.

V usage is TRBV6-2 or TRBV6-3 and J usage is TRBJ2-1; 15 bases line up with TRBD2. Germline CDR1 MNHEY, CDR2 SVGEGT. J was trimmed by 9 bases and V by 6 bases; bases with no gene match: 9. This CDR3 spans 16 amino acids. CDR3 nucleotides: TGTGCCAGCAGCCGCGGACTAGCGGGAGGGCCGGGTGAGCAGTTCTTC. Translation: CASSRGLAGGPGEQFF.

This clonotype was detected only a few times. The chain has TRBV29-1 and TRBJ1-1; perhaps TRBD1 as D (5 bases). The germline CDR1 and CDR2 sequences are SQVTM and ANQGSEA. V was shortened by 2 bases and J by 9 bases, with 13 bases between the two germline ends. The CDR3 has 12 amino acids. The CDR3 sequence is CSVEFAQGKAFF. The CDR3 region has the DNA TGCAGCGTTGAATTTGCCCAGGGAAAAGCTTTCTTT.

This clonotype came up a few times. V and J are TRBV23-1 and TRBJ1-1; a possible D gene is TRBD1 (6 bases). TRBV23-1 is identified as an open reading frame with a role that is uncertain. The length of the CDR3 is 14 residues. Trimming stripped 6 bases from V and 10 bases from J, with 21 bases between. CDR3 protein: CASSPTSTQGRAFF. In DNA, the CDR3 is TGCGCCAGCAGCCCAACCAGCACACAGGGACGAGCTTTCTTT.

The chain recombines TRBV5-4 with TRBJ2-7; TRBD2 matches at 8 bases. The CDR3 totals 15 residues. Germline CDR1 reads SGHNT; CDR2 reads YYREEE (reference sequence). The trim removed 2 bases at V and 0 bases at J, leaving 4 bases unmatched. CDR3 nucleotides: TGTGCCAGCAGCTTTAACGGGAGGGCCTCCTACGAGCAGTACTTC. Its translation: CASSFNGRASYEQYF.

The rearrangement links TRBV27 to TRBJ2-1; possible D gene TRBD2, 5 bases. Germline-derived CDR1 and CDR2 are MNHEY and SMNVEV (reference sequence). This CDR3 has 13 residues. V was pared by 5 bases and J by 10 bases, with 15 bases between. CDR3 in amino acids: CASSLAGMGEQFF. The DNA for the CDR3 is TGTGCCAGCAGTCTAGCCGGGATGGGAGAGCAGTTCTTC.

With respect to this clonotype: A much more abundant neighbour one base away suggests this may be a read error. This rearrangement joins TRBV7-9 to TRBJ2-1, with unresolved D. CDR1 and CDR2 (germline): SEHNR, FQNEAQ (reference sequence). The CDR3 extends over 13 amino acids. Trimming left V 1 base short and J 4 bases short, with 5 bases between. CDR3 nucleotide sequence: TGTGCCAGCAGCTTAGAGTCTTACAATGAGCAGTTCTTC. Its translation: CASSLESYNEQFF.

A few counts support this clonotype. The J gene is TRBJ2-3, the V gene TRBV15, with 9 positions matching TRBD2. The length of the CDR3 is 14 residues. J lost 9 bases, V lost 5 bases, and 9 bases had no gene match. CDR1 and CDR2 (germline): LNHNV, YYDKDF (reference sequence). The CDR3 DNA sequence: TGTGCCACCAGCCCCCGAGTAGCGGGGGAAACGCAGTATTTT. Protein sequence: CATSPRVAGETQYF.

This clonotype was observed many times. The V call is TRBV7-6, the J call TRBJ1-2; TRBD1 matches 7 bases. With V trimmed by 1 base and J by 2 bases, 4 bases remained unmatched. Germline V gene data show CDR1 as SGHVS and CDR2 as FNYEAQ. The CDR3 extends over 15 amino acids. The CDR3 loop is CASSLGQGGNYGYTF. CDR3 DNA: TGTGCCAGCAGCTTAGGTCAGGGGGGAAACTATGGCTACACCTTC.